This T cell receptor beta chain was observed in a study of cytotoxic CD8 clonotypes in ibrutinib-treated CLL. At the level of the study: For this cohort, patients were roughly eleven relapsed/refractory and around 16 treatment-naive, while 17 were IGHV unmutated.

The repertoire was sequenced with immunoSEQ multiplex PCR; TCRdb's copy has only in-frame clones and lacks some. In the table there are around 70,000 clones, 90% of which are singletons. Overall study results and limits: Baseline levels were approached again at progression, after clonality had risen at ibrutinib response. Patients had baseline clonality above age-matched healthy donors, and this clonality moved with circulating CD8+ T-cell counts.

Notes on this clone: Its specificity is not known.

This CDR3 region has 12 residues. The germline CDR1 and CDR2 sequences are MDHEN and SYDVKM. Trimming pared 1 base from V and 12 bases from J, leaving 11 bases between. The chain carries TRBV28 and TRBJ2-3; D gene unclear. The TCR comes from a human donor with chronic lymphocytic leukemia. The source was PBMCs, collected after 12 months of ibrutinib treatment. The CDR3 DNA follows: TGTGCCAGCAGTTTATCAGGTGGGGAACAGTATTTT. Translating it yields CASSLSGGEQYF.